This T cell receptor beta chain derives from a study of siplizumab effects on memory and regulatory T cells. Measured with immunoSEQ multiplex PCR; TCRdb has only the in-frame clones, and not every one. In the table there are about 110,000 clones, 80% to 95% of which are singletons. Germline V CDR1 and CDR2: SGHRS, YFSETQ. The germline V and J ends were trimmed by 4 bases and 4 bases, with 6 bases remaining between them. The CDR3 has 12 amino acids. The V and J genes are TRBV5-1 and TRBJ1-3; D uncertain. This clonotype was sampled from a human donor in good health. Sequencing was done on a sample of CD4+ T cells sorted from blood. DNA of the CDR3: TGCGCCAGCAGCCCTGAGGGAAACACCATATATTTT. Residues: CASSPEGNTIYF.